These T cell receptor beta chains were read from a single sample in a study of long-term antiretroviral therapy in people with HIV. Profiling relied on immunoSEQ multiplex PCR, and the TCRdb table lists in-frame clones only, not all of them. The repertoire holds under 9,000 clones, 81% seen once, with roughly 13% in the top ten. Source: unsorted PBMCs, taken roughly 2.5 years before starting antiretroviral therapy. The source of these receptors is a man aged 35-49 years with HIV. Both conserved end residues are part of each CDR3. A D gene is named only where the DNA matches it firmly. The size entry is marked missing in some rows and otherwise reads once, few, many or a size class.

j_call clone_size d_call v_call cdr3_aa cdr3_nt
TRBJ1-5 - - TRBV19 CASSTQRGPNQPQHF TGTGCCAGTAGTACTCAAAGGGGCCCAAATCAGCCCCAGCATTTT
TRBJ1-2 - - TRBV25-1 CASSQGQFDGYTF TGTGCCAGCAGCCAAGGACAGTTCGACGGCTACACCTTC
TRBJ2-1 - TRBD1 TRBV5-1 CASSLGTGPYNEQFF TGCGCCAGCAGCCTCGGGACAGGGCCCTACAATGAGCAGTTCTTC
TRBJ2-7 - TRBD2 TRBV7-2 CASSPTGLVRYEQYF TGTGCCAGCAGCCCGACGGGACTAGTTCGTTACGAGCAGTACTTC
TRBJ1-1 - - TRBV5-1 CASTLGDMNTEAFF TGCGCCAGCACCCTGGGAGACATGAACACTGAAGCTTTCTTT
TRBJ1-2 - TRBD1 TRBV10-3 CAISEGGQGAYGYTF TGTGCCATCAGTGAAGGAGGACAGGGGGCCTATGGCTACACCTTC
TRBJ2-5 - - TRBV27 CASSLPGTATRETQYF TGTGCCAGCAGTCTGCCCGGGACTGCTACTAGAGAGACCCAGTACTTC
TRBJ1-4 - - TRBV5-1 CASSAKVGANEKLFF TGCGCCAGCAGCGCAAAGGTGGGGGCTAATGAAAAACTGTTTTTT
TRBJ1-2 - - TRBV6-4 CASSDGPNYGYTF TGTGCCAGCAGTGACGGGCCCAACTATGGCTACACCTTC
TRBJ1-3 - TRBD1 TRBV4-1 CASSPYAGQGIVEYF TGCGCCAGCAGCCCGTATGCGGGACAGGGAATCGTCGAATATTTT
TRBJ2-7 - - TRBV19 CASSIAQGAYEQYF TGTGCCAGTAGTATAGCCCAGGGTGCCTACGAGCAGTACTTC
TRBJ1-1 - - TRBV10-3 CAISDGTEAFF TGTGCCATCAGTGATGGCACTGAAGCTTTCTTT
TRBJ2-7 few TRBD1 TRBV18 CASSPQQGYEQYF TGTGCCAGCTCACCCCAACAGGGGTACGAGCAGTACTTC
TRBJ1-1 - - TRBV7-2 CASSLQGPEAFF TGTGCCAGCAGCTTACAGGGCCCCGAAGCTTTCTTT
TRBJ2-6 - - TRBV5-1 CASSLAEGYGANVLTF TGCGCCAGCAGCTTGGCTGAGGGTTACGGGGCCAACGTCCTGACTTTC
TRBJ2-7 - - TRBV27 CASSFGGGSSYEQYF TGTGCCAGCAGTTTCGGGGGAGGTAGCTCCTACGAGCAGTACTTC
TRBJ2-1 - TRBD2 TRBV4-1 CASSPRSSASGLYNEQFF TGCGCCAGCAGCCCAAGGAGTAGCGCTAGCGGACTCTACAATGAGCAGTTCTTC
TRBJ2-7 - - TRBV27 CASRLGFGVYEQYF TGTGCCAGCAGGCTAGGGTTCGGGGTATACGAGCAGTACTTC
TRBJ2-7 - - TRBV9 CASSNYEQYF TGTGCCAGCAGCAACTACGAGCAGTACTTC
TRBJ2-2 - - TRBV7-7 CASSLSGTGELFF TGTGCCAGCAGCTTAAGCGGGACCGGGGAGCTGTTTTTT
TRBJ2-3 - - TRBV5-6 CASSEGTGKTDTQYF TGTGCCAGCAGCGAGGGGACTGGTAAGACAGATACGCAGTATTTT
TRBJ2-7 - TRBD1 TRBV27 CASSFNPAGGYEQYF TGTGCCAGCAGTTTCAACCCGGCAGGGGGCTACGAGCAGTACTTC
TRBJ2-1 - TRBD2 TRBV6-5 CASSYDNLAGYNEQFF TGTGCCAGCAGTTACGATAATTTAGCGGGCTACAATGAGCAGTTCTTC
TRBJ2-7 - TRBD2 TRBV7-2 CASSLEGLAGFYEQYF TGTGCCAGCAGCTTAGAGGGACTAGCGGGTTTCTACGAGCAGTACTTC
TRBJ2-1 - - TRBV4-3 CASSQDGGSSYNEQFF TGCGCCAGCAGCCAAGACGGGGGCAGCTCCTACAATGAGCAGTTCTTC
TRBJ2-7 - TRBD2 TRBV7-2 CASRNLAGGPYEQYF TGTGCCAGCAGAAATCTAGCGGGGGGGCCCTACGAGCAGTACTTC
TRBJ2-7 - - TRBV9 CASSVGGNPRAYEQYF TGTGCCAGCAGCGTCGGCGGGAACCCTAGGGCCTACGAGCAGTACTTC
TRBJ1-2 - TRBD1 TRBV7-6 CASSLGQEGTF TGTGCCAGCAGCCTCGGACAGGAGGGCACCTTC
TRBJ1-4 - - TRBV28 CASSGRDTYEKLFF TGTGCCAGCAGTGGGCGGGACACCTATGAAAAACTGTTTTTT
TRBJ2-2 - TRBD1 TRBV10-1 CASSESGDRATGELFF TGCGCCAGCAGTGAAAGTGGGGACAGGGCCACCGGGGAGCTGTTTTTT
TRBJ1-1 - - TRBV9 CASSVGTIDTEAFF TGTGCCAGCAGCGTAGGGACAATAGACACTGAAGCTTTCTTT
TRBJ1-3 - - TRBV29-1 CSARDTRGNTIYF TGCAGCGCCCGGGACACCCGAGGAAACACCATATATTTT
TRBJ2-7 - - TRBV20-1 CSARIVYEQYF TGCAGTGCTCGGATCGTCTACGAGCAGTACTTC
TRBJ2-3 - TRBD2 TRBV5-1 CASSSERGGPFTDTQYF TGCGCCAGCAGCTCCGAGCGGGGGGGACCGTTCACAGATACGCAGTATTTT
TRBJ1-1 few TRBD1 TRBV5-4 CASSLDRGMNTEAFF TGCGCCAGCAGTTTGGACAGGGGTATGAACACTGAAGCTTTCTTT